The next 18 T cell receptor beta chains were all read from a single sample in a study of cytomegalovirus exposure and HLA in healthy donors. The PCR made use of 60 Vbeta and 13 Jbeta primers. Only in-frame clones appear in the TCRdb table, and some are missing; sequencing was by immunoSEQ multiplex PCR. The sample consists of 150,000 to 180,000 clones, roughly 80% of them appearing once. Sequenced sample: PBMCs. The receptors derive from a man aged 30 to 39 in good health and CMV-seropositive.

CDR3 DNA: TGTGCCAGCAGTGCCGCGGGACAGGGAAAAGAGACCCAGTACTTC. Protein product: CASSAAGQGKETQYF. The chain links TRBV6-5 to TRBJ2-5; 9 bases match TRBD1. The CDR3 consists of 15 residues. Germline V gives CDR1 MNHEY, CDR2 SVGAGI. Trimming removed 5 bases from V and 3 bases from J; junction bases left unmatched: 7.

This chain joins TRBV9 and TRBJ2-1; 10 bases match TRBD1. Germline lookup yields CDR1 SGDLS and CDR2 YYNGEE. The V gene end was trimmed by 1 base and the J gene end by 7 bases; junction bases not matched to a gene: 5. The CDR3 loop spans 15 amino acids. This CDR3 reads CASSVWGTGENEQFF. CDR3 DNA: TGTGCCAGCAGCGTATGGGGGACAGGGGAGAATGAGCAGTTCTTC.

The rearrangement uses TRBV9 and TRBJ2-5; D may match TRBD1 or TRBD2 (6 bases each). V gave up 4 bases and J gave up 5 bases, with 12 bases separating them. This CDR3 contains 13 residues. CDR1 is SGDLS and CDR2 is YYNGEE in the germline V gene. The CDR3 here is CASSLGGLETQYF. The CDR3 region has the DNA TGTGCCAGCAGCTTAGGGGGGCTGGAGACCCAGTACTTC.

This clone was seen a single time. The chain is built from TRBV11-2 and TRBJ2-1; 13 nucleotides line up with TRBD2. The CDR3 is made up of 16 amino acids. The germline V gene encodes CDR1 SGHAT and CDR2 FQNNGV. V shed 5 bases, J shed 9 bases, and the junction held 10 bases outside the gene matches. CDR3: CASSRLAGGRVGEQFF. The CDR3 region has the DNA TGTGCCAGCAGCCGACTAGCGGGAGGACGGGTTGGTGAGCAGTTCTTC.

The V gene is TRBV7-3, the J gene TRBJ2-7, with TRBD1 matching 11 bases. Germline lookup yields CDR1 SGHTA and CDR2 FQGTGA. The CDR3 spans 18 residues. With V trimmed by 0 bases and J by 2 bases, 9 bases remained unmatched. Here the CDR3 reads CASSLTGGPGQGAYEQYF. In DNA form, the CDR3 reads TGTGCCAGCAGCTTAACCGGGGGCCCGGGACAGGGGGCCTACGAGCAGTACTTC.

The gene calls are TRBV18 and TRBJ2-6, with 7 positions matching TRBD1. The CDR3 loop spans 16 amino acids. J lost 1 base, V lost 6 bases, and 6 bases had no gene match. CDR1 KGHSH and CDR2 LQKENI come from the germline V gene. The CDR3 DNA is TGTGCCAGCTCGCCGGGACAGCAGTCTGGGGCCAACGTCCTGACTTTC. Protein: CASSPGQQSGANVLTF. Full variable domain (remainder filled in from reference TRBV18 and TRBJ2-6): NAGVMQNPRHLVRRRGQEARLRCSPMKGHSHVYWYRQLPEEGLKFMVYLQKENIIDESGMPKERFSAEFPKEGPSILRIQQVVRGDSAAYFCASSPGQQSGANVLTFGAGSRLTVL.

The gene calls are TRBV19 and TRBJ2-6, with D perhaps matching TRBD1 (5 bases). Germline V gene sequence: CDR1 LNHDA, CDR2 SQIVND (reference sequence). This CDR3 is 17 amino acids long. The V end lost 1 base, the J end lost 0 bases, and 10 bases lay between the germline ends. CDR3 coding DNA: TGTGCCAGTAGTATAGCAGGGTGGGACTCTGGGGCCAACGTCCTGACTTTC. Protein: CASSIAGWDSGANVLTF.

The chain couples TRBV6-6 to TRBJ1-1; 8 bases are a match to TRBD1. This CDR3 region has 15 residues. Looked up from germline, CDR1 is MNHNY and CDR2 is SVGAGI (reference sequence). With V trimmed by 0 bases and J by 3 bases, 3 bases remained unmatched. As DNA, the CDR3 is TGTGCCAGCAGTTACTCGACGGACAGGGACACTGAAGCTTTCTTT. This gives the protein CASSYSTDRDTEAFF.

This clone was seen a few times. V usage is TRBV15 and J usage is TRBJ1-1, with TRBD1 as a possible D gene (6 bases). The V gene lost 5 bases and the J gene lost 5 bases, with 15 bases spanning the gap. Germline loops: CDR1 LNHNV, CDR2 YYDKDF (reference sequence). The CDR3 extends over 14 amino acids. The CDR3 reads CATSQRGSGTEAFF. Written as DNA, the CDR3 is TGTGCCACCAGCCAGAGGGGGAGTGGGACTGAAGCTTTCTTT.

The rearrangement joins TRBV2 to TRBJ2-5; 10 bases are shared with TRBD2. CDR1 is SNHLY and CDR2 is FYNNEI in the germline V gene. The CDR3 covers 15 residues. The J segment lost 0 bases and the V segment lost 6 bases, leaving 4 bases of the junction unmatched. CDR3 region: CASRSGTSDQETQYF. CDR3 DNA: TGTGCCAGCAGATCCGGGACTAGCGACCAAGAGACCCAGTACTTC.

The chain is built from TRBV7-9 and TRBJ2-7; TRBD2 agrees at 9 bases. The germline V gene encodes CDR1 SEHNR and CDR2 FQNEAQ (reference sequence). This CDR3 has 15 amino acids. V dropped 4 bases and J dropped 2; count of bases not matched to a gene: 6. The CDR3 bases are TGTGCCAGCAGCTGGAGAGCGGGAGGTGCCTACGAGCAGTACTTC. This gives the protein CASSWRAGGAYEQYF.

V is TRBV28 and J is TRBJ1-2; 8 nucleotides align to TRBD1. J gave up 3 bases and V 5 bases, and 8 bases lay outside the gene matches. Germline-derived CDR1 and CDR2 are MDHEN and SYDVKM. This CDR3 has 15 residues. The CDR3 coding sequence is TGTGCCAGCAGTCCGACAGGGGCAGGTCACTATGGCTACACCTTC. Its translation: CASSPTGAGHYGYTF.

J is TRBJ2-3 and V is TRBV19, with 8 nucleotides matching TRBD1. V gave up 5 bases and J gave up 6 bases; unmatched junction bases: 10. CDR1 LNHDA and CDR2 SQIVND come from the germline V gene (reference sequence). The CDR3 runs to 15 residues. For the CDR3, the DNA is TGTGCCAGTAGTCCCGGGGCAGGGGGCAGGGATACGCAGTATTTT. It is translated as CASSPGAGGRDTQYF.

The rearrangement uses TRBV14 and TRBJ2-1, with a weak D call TRBD1 (6 bases). The CDR3 is made up of 16 amino acids. V lost 2 bases to trimming and J lost 5 bases, with 16 bases between them. The germline CDR1 and CDR2 sequences are SGHDN and FVKESK. CDR3 sequence reads: CASSQPGTRANNEQFF. DNA for the CDR3: TGTGCCAGCAGCCAACCTGGGACAAGAGCTAACAATGAGCAGTTCTTC.

The chain combines TRBV7-2 with TRBJ2-3, with 9 bases identical to TRBD1. J was trimmed by 5 bases and V by 7 bases; bases with no gene match: 10. The CDR3 sequence is 15 residues long. The V gene's germline CDR1 is SGHTA and CDR2 FQGNSA. The CDR3 nucleotides are TGTGCCAGCAACAAGGGACAGGGTGAGGGAGATACGCAGTATTTT. It yields the protein CASNKGQGEGDTQYF.

The count of this clone is one. The rearrangement joins TRBV19 to TRBJ2-7; 7 nucleotides match TRBD1. CDR1 LNHDA and CDR2 SQIVND come from the germline V gene (reference sequence). Trimming cost V 6 bases and J 0 bases; bases outside gene matches: 5. This CDR3 has 14 amino acids. The CDR3 DNA reads TGTGCCAGTAGGCGACAGGGCCTCTCCTACGAGCAGTACTTC. This codes for CASRRQGLSYEQYF.

J is TRBJ1-1 and V is TRBV7-9; maybe TRBD1 (6 bases). Germline CDR1 reads SEHNR; CDR2 reads FQNEAQ (reference sequence). V shed 5 bases and J shed 1 base, with 14 bases lying between them. The CDR3 has 15 residues. The DNA of the CDR3 is TGTGCCAGCAGCCCCCGGGGGGCCCGGAACACTGAAGCTTTCTTT. As protein: CASSPRGARNTEAFF.

The V gene is TRBV5-1, the J gene TRBJ2-7; D possibly corresponds to TRBD2 (5 bases). Trimming removed 0 bases from V and 5 bases from J, with 15 bases in between. Germline-derived CDR1 and CDR2 are SGHRS and YFSETQ. The CDR3 is made up of 15 amino acids. CDR3 amino acids: CASSLGVSEGNEQYF. CDR3 sequence (DNA): TGCGCCAGCAGCTTGGGGGTAAGCGAGGGCAACGAGCAGTACTTC.